The 26 T cell receptor beta chains in this list originate from one sample, sequenced in a study of blood T cell repertoires in COVID-19 (TCRdb year 2020). Libraries came from the immunoSEQ multiplex PCR assay. TCRdb provides this immuneACCESS table in a form limited to in-frame rearrangements. Some clones are lacking; in checked studies, under half of them reflect an unresolved V gene, and why the rest are absent is not known. This sample is represented by hundreds of thousands of clones; 75% to 90% of them were singletons. The ten largest clonotypes hold under 3% of the sample. The source material was PBMCs or T cells enriched from blood (not recorded which). The receptors shown here come from a young woman who had recovered from COVID-19.

In this sample, this clone turned up once. The CDR3 DNA reads as TGTGCCAGCAGCTTGCCCGGACTCCAAGAGACCCAGTACTTC. It yields the protein CASSLPGLQETQYF. This chain uses TRBV5-4 with TRBJ2-5; perhaps TRBD2 as D (5 bases). The CDR3 totals 14 residues. Germline V lookup: CDR1 SGHNT, CDR2 YYREEE (reference sequence). Trimming cost V 1 base and J 1 base, with 8 bases left between them. Complete variable domain (other parts from reference TRBV5-4 and TRBJ2-5): ETGVTQSPTHLIKTRGQQVTLRCSSQSGHNTVSWYQQALGQGPQFIFQYYREEENGRGNFPPRFSGLQFPNYSSELNVNALELDDSALYLCASSLPGLQETQYFGPGTRLLVL.

The CDR3 DNA follows: TGTGCCAGCAGCTTAACGAGCGCCCACGAGCAGTACTTC. Encoded protein: CASSLTSAHEQYF. The rearrangement joins TRBV11-2 to TRBJ2-7; D remains ambiguous. V was trimmed by 2 bases and J by 5 bases, leaving 10 bases between them. The germline gives CDR1 SGHAT, CDR2 FQNNGV. The length of the CDR3 is 13 residues.

This clone was counted ten times or more. The V call is TRBV2, the J call TRBJ1-6; D gene ambiguous. This CDR3 spans 13 amino acids. The germline CDR1 and CDR2 sequences are SNHLY and FYNNEI. V was trimmed by 2 bases and J by 5 bases, leaving 4 bases between them. CDR3 sequence reads: CASSESDNSPLHF. In DNA form, the CDR3 reads TGTGCCAGCAGTGAATCGGATAATTCACCCCTCCACTTT.

The gene calls are TRBV5-6 and TRBJ2-5; 7 positions match TRBD1. Germline values: CDR1 SGHDT, CDR2 YYEEEE. The CDR3 consists of 15 residues. J was trimmed by 4 bases and V by 0 bases; bases with no gene match: 6. The CDR3 coding sequence is TGTGCCAGCAGCTTGGCGGTAGGGGGCGGAGAGACCCAGTACTTC. It yields the protein CASSLAVGGGETQYF.

The chain is built from TRBV19 and TRBJ1-2, with 10 bases fitting TRBD1. The ends lost 6 bases at V and 7 bases at J; junction bases unmatched: 5. CDR1 is LNHDA, CDR2 SQIVND, per germline (reference sequence). The CDR3 length is 13 residues. The CDR3 spells CASSRDRGTGYTF. The CDR3 region has the DNA TGTGCCAGTAGCCGGGACAGGGGCACTGGCTACACCTTC.

This clone has just one count. This chain links TRBV6-5 with TRBJ1-5, with D perhaps TRBD1 (5 bases). V lost 6 bases and J lost 6, with 15 bases in between. The CDR3 is 14 amino acids. The germline V gene has CDR1 MNHEY and CDR2 SVGAGI. CDR3 coding DNA: TGTGCCAGCAGCAGGTCGCAAACAGGTCAGCCCCAGCATTTT. Its translation: CASSRSQTGQPQHF.

This clone occurred once. Additional DNA sequences in this sample encode the identical CDR3. The V call is TRBV6-5, the J call TRBJ2-7, with 10 bases matching TRBD1. Per germline, CDR1 MNHEY and CDR2 SVGAGI. The CDR3 is made up of 14 amino acids. Unmatched junction bases numbered 4, after V lost 5 bases and J lost 3 bases. CDR3 DNA sequence: TGTGCCAGCAGTAGAGGGACAGGGGACTACGAGCAGTACTTC. Protein sequence: CASSRGTGDYEQYF.

This CDR3 reads CASSSGDLLTDTQYF. The CDR3 DNA reads as TGCGCCAGTTCCAGCGGGGACCTCCTCACAGATACGCAGTATTTT. The chain carries TRBV4-1 and TRBJ2-3; 7 bases line up with TRBD2. Losses at the gene ends were 9 bases for V and 2 bases for J; bases not matched to a gene: 11. This CDR3 contains 15 residues. Germline CDR1 reads MGHRA; CDR2 reads YSYEKL.

The rearrangement links TRBV7-6 to TRBJ1-2, with TRBD1 matching 12 bases. CDR3 size: 18 residues. Trimming at V came to 1 base and at J to 4 bases, leaving 10 bases not matched to a gene. Germline assignment: CDR1 SGHVS and CDR2 FNYEAQ. The CDR3 nucleotides are TGTGCCAGCAGCTTAGGTGTTGGGACAGGGGGCGCAGGCTATGGCTACACCTTC. Its translation: CASSLGVGTGGAGYGYTF.

This chain uses TRBV28 with TRBJ1-1; TRBD1 is a possible D gene (6 bases). V lost 4 bases and J lost 5, with 14 bases in between. Germline V gene sequence: CDR1 MDHEN, CDR2 SYDVKM. The CDR3 contains 14 residues. The CDR3 loop reads CASSSPGAGTEAFF. The DNA for the CDR3 is TGTGCCAGCAGTTCTCCAGGGGCAGGGACTGAAGCTTTCTTT.

The rearrangement joins TRBV25-1 to TRBJ2-7; possibly TRBD1 for D (5 bases). Per germline, CDR1 MGHDK and CDR2 SYGVNS. The CDR3 runs to 13 residues. Trimming left V 4 bases short and J 3 bases short, with 10 bases between. The CDR3 bases are TGTGCCAGCAGTGCTTCAGGGATCTACGAGCAGTACTTC. As protein: CASSASGIYEQYF.

The chain joins TRBV28 to TRBJ2-3, with D possibly TRBD2 on 5 matching bases. Per germline, CDR1 MDHEN and CDR2 SYDVKM. The CDR3 loop spans 15 amino acids. V lost 3 bases to trimming and J lost 0 bases, with 10 bases between them. The CDR3 is CASSFVRTSTDTQYF. CDR3 DNA: TGTGCCAGCAGTTTCGTGCGGACTAGCACAGATACGCAGTATTTT. The complete variable domain, with remaining parts taken from reference TRBV28 and TRBJ2-3, reads DVKVTQSSRYLVKRTGEKVFLECVQDMDHENMFWYRQDPGLGLRLIYFSYDVKMKEKGDIPEGYSVSREKKERFSLILESASTNQTSMYLCASSFVRTSTDTQYFGPGTRLTVL.

Comments on this clone: At the DNA level, this CDR3 is encoded by other sequences in the same sample as well. The V gene is TRBV5-1, the J gene TRBJ2-2; 9 nucleotides match TRBD1. With V trimmed by 2 bases and J by 3 bases, 2 bases remained unmatched. The CDR3 contains 15 residues. CDR1 is SGHRS and CDR2 is YFSETQ in the germline V gene. CDR3 in amino acids: CASSLGQGYTGELFF. DNA of the CDR3: TGCGCCAGCAGCTTAGGACAGGGGTACACCGGGGAGCTGTTTTTT.

The genes are TRBV10-1 and TRBJ2-1; a weak D match, TRBD2 (7 bases). Germline assignment: CDR1 WNHNN and CDR2 SYGVQD (reference sequence). The CDR3 covers 16 residues. Trimming removed 6 bases at V and 4 bases at J, with 19 bases between. CDR3 coding DNA: TGCGCCAGCAGGGCAAACACCGGGGGGCTTTACAATGAGCAGTTCTTC. Protein: CASRANTGGLYNEQFF.

V usage is TRBV7-3 and J usage is TRBJ1-1, with D possibly being TRBD1 (5 bases). CDR1 is SGHTA, CDR2 FQGTGA, per germline. This CDR3 is 14 amino acids long. Trimming pared 5 bases from V and 5 bases from J, leaving 15 bases between. The CDR3 region has the DNA TGTGCCAGCAGCGCGACCGGGGGTACGACTGAAGCTTTCTTT. Translation: CASSATGGTTEAFF.

This rearrangement joins TRBV5-1 to TRBJ2-7; 8 bases are a match to TRBD1. There are 15 residues in the CDR3. The germline V gene encodes CDR1 SGHRS and CDR2 YFSETQ. Trimming removed 4 bases from V and 2 bases from J; junction bases left unmatched: 8. CDR3 bases: TGCGCCAGCAGCGAAGGGAGGACAGGGACCTACGAGCAGTACTTC. This translates into CASSEGRTGTYEQYF. The variable domain in full, completed from reference TRBV5-1 and TRBJ2-7, reads KAGVTQTPRYLIKTRGQQVTLSCSPISGHRSVSWYQQTPGQGLQFLFEYFSETQRNKGNFPGRFSGRQFSNSRSEMNVSTLELGDSALYLCASSEGRTGTYEQYFGPGTRLTVT.

This clone was seen a few times. The gene calls are TRBV7-9 and TRBJ2-7, with D possibly matching TRBD1 (5 bases). The CDR3 has 13 residues. Trimming took off 5 bases at V and 1 base at J, with 9 bases between the two ends. Per germline, CDR1 SEHNR and CDR2 FQNEAQ (reference sequence). The CDR3 sequence is CASSMTASYEQYF. CDR3 sequence (DNA): TGTGCCAGCAGCATGACAGCTTCCTACGAGCAGTACTTC.

The J gene is TRBJ1-2, the V gene TRBV7-8, with a tentative D call TRBD1 (6 bases). The CDR3 extends over 17 amino acids. Germline V gene data show CDR1 as SGHVS and CDR2 as FQNEAQ. Trimming took 5 bases from V and 2 from J, leaving 21 bases between them. CDR3 protein: CASSLRDNPRGNYGYTF. The CDR3 DNA follows: TGTGCCAGCAGCCTTCGGGACAACCCACGAGGGAACTATGGCTACACCTTC.

This clone was observed a handful of times. V usage is TRBV4-1 and J usage is TRBJ2-5; TRBD1 is a possible D gene (5 bases). The CDR3 sequence is 14 residues long. The V gene lost 5 bases and the J gene lost 1 base, with 11 bases spanning the gap. Germline assignment: CDR1 MGHRA and CDR2 YSYEKL. The CDR3 DNA is TGCGCCAGCAGCGATACAGGAGCCCAAGAGACCCAGTACTTC. Translated: CASSDTGAQETQYF.

This clone was seen a few times. The rearrangement links TRBV7-3 to TRBJ2-2; D possibly corresponds to TRBD2 (5 bases). CDR1 SGHTA and CDR2 FQGTGA come from the germline V gene. The V and J ends lost 0 bases and 4 bases respectively, with 9 bases between them. The CDR3 loop spans 15 amino acids. CDR3 amino acids: CASSLTSAGTGELFF. The CDR3 DNA follows: TGTGCCAGCAGCTTAACGTCGGCGGGCACCGGGGAGCTGTTTTTT.

The chain links TRBV5-1 to TRBJ1-2; D unclear. CDR1 is SGHRS and CDR2 is YFSETQ in the germline V gene. This CDR3 spans 15 amino acids. V shed 0 bases and J shed 2 bases, with 11 bases lying between them. CDR3 sequence (DNA): TGCGCCAGCAGCTTGGGCTACAGTTACAACTATGGCTACACCTTC. Its protein product is CASSLGYSYNYGYTF. The variable domain in full, with the rest retrieved from reference TRBV5-1 and TRBJ1-2, is KAGVTQTPRYLIKTRGQQVTLSCSPISGHRSVSWYQQTPGQGLQFLFEYFSETQRNKGNFPGRFSGRQFSNSRSEMNVSTLELGDSALYLCASSLGYSYNYGYTFGSGTRLTVV.

This clone was counted a single time. This sequence joins TRBV19 and TRBJ1-1; D gene ambiguous. The CDR3 runs 14 residues. Trimming removed 4 bases at V and 9 bases at J, with 18 bases between. Germline CDR1 reads LNHDA; CDR2 reads SQIVND (reference sequence). The CDR3 loop reads CASSTLSERAKAFF. The CDR3, as DNA: TGTGCCAGTAGTACCCTGAGTGAGAGGGCCAAAGCTTTCTTT.

The CDR3, as DNA: TGTGCCAGCAGTTCGTCAGGGAACCAGCCCCAGCATTTT. Translated, it gives CASSSSGNQPQHF. The chain combines TRBV28 with TRBJ1-5; D possibly corresponds to TRBD1 (5 bases). The CDR3 runs 13 residues. Trimming removed 4 bases at V and 7 bases at J, with 11 bases between. CDR1 is MDHEN and CDR2 is SYDVKM in the germline V gene.

The rearrangement links TRBV6-2 or TRBV6-3 to TRBJ2-5; D may be TRBD2 (6 bases). The V and J ends lost 4 bases and 9 bases respectively, with 15 bases between them. The CDR3 has 13 residues. Germline V gene lookup returns CDR1 MNHEY and CDR2 SVGEGT. In nucleotides, the CDR3 is TGTGCCAGCAGTTCATCGACTGGAGGGGCCCAGTACTTC. Its protein product is CASSSSTGGAQYF.

The chain has TRBV19 and TRBJ2-5; 8 nucleotides line up with TRBD2. This CDR3 spans 15 amino acids. The germline V gene encodes CDR1 LNHDA and CDR2 SQIVND (reference sequence). The V gene end was trimmed by 6 bases and the J gene end by 1 base; junction bases not matched to a gene: 7. The CDR3 sequence: CASRESGGLQETQYF. DNA of the CDR3: TGTGCCAGTAGGGAAAGCGGGGGCCTCCAAGAGACCCAGTACTTC. Filled out from reference TRBV19 and TRBJ2-5, the complete variable domain reads DGGITQSPKYLFRKEGQNVTLSCEQNLNHDAMYWYRQDPGQGLRLIYYSQIVNDFQKGDIAEGYSVSREKKESFPLTVTSAQKNPTAFYLCASRESGGLQETQYFGPGTRLLVL.

This clone appeared once. The genes are TRBV2 and TRBJ1-2, with D possibly being TRBD1 (6 bases). CDR3 length: 11 residues. The germline V gene encodes CDR1 SNHLY and CDR2 FYNNEI. V shed 7 bases and J shed 8 bases, with 11 bases lying between them. CDR3 DNA sequence: TGTGCCAGCAAGAGGGGGGGAGGCTACACCTTC. Translating gives CASKRGGGYTF.